This entry describes one TCR beta chain. Specified time point: after dendritic cell vaccination, including at tumor progression/relapse. These data come from a study of glioma-infiltrating T cells after dendritic cell vaccination. Looked up from germline, CDR1 is LNHDA and CDR2 is SQIVND (reference sequence). V was trimmed by 9 bases and J by 1 base, leaving 18 bases between them. The CDR3 totals 16 residues. The method was immunoSEQ multiplex PCR; TCRdb's version includes in-frame clones alone and lacks a portion of them. The data hold 85,000 to 100,000 clones, with about 81% observed a single time. The origin of this receptor is a human donor with glioblastoma. The chain employs TRBV19 and TRBJ2-2; D is possibly TRBD1 (5 bases). The material sequenced was blood, taken after dendritic cell vaccination. CDR3 protein: CARTKGQARNTGELFF. The CDR3, as DNA: TGTGCCAGGACCAAGGGGCAGGCTAGGAACACCGGGGAGCTGTTTTTT.